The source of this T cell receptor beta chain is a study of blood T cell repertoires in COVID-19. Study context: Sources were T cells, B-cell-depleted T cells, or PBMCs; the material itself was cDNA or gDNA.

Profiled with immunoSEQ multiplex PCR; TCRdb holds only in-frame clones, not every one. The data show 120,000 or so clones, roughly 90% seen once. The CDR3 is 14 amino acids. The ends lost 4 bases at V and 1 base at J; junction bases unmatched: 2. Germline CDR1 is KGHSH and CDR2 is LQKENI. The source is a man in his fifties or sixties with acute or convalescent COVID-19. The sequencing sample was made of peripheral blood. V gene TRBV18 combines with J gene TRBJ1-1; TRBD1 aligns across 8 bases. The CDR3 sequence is CASSRGTGNTEAFF. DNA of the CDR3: TGTGCCAGCTCACGCGGGACAGGGAACACTGAAGCTTTCTTT.